A single T cell receptor beta chain is shown here with its context. Seattle's enrolled individuals joined amid active infection and were then monitored longitudinally. Generated by immunoSEQ multiplex PCR, the TCRdb table keeps only in-frame clones and is missing some. The profile shows 500,000 to 600,000 clones, about 89% of them singletons. The data are from a study of blood T cell repertoires in COVID-19. Across the study: The analysed material was cDNA or gDNA that came from T cells, B-cell-depleted T cells, or PBMCs.

Trimming pared 4 bases from V and 3 bases from J, leaving 8 bases between. There are 12 residues in the CDR3. Looked up from germline, CDR1 is SQVTM and CDR2 is ANQGSEA. The sequenced sample was peripheral blood. The clonotype comes from a woman between 50 and 59 years old with COVID-19, enrolled during active disease. V and J are TRBV29-1 and TRBJ2-3; D remains unclear. The CDR3: CSVVVQTDTQYF. The CDR3 DNA is TGCAGCGTTGTTGTCCAGACAGATACGCAGTATTTT.